One TCR beta chain is described in this entry. This sample is drawn from a study of blood T cell repertoires in COVID-19. The CDR3 runs to 18 residues. Profiling relied on immunoSEQ multiplex PCR, and the TCRdb table lists in-frame clones only, not all of them. The sample includes just under 150,000 clones, roughly 87% of them seen just once. Sequences were obtained from peripheral blood. The chain is built from TRBV21-1 and TRBJ2-6; the DNA was not compared with TRBD2, the D call given in the table. TRBV21-1 is listed as a pseudogene. The source of this sequence is a woman aged 45 to 65 with acute or convalescent COVID-19. CDR3 in amino acids: CASSKVRLASSGANVLTF. CDR3 coding DNA: TGTGCCAGCAGCAAAGTAAGGTTGGCTAGCTCTGGGGCCAACGTCCTGACTTTC.